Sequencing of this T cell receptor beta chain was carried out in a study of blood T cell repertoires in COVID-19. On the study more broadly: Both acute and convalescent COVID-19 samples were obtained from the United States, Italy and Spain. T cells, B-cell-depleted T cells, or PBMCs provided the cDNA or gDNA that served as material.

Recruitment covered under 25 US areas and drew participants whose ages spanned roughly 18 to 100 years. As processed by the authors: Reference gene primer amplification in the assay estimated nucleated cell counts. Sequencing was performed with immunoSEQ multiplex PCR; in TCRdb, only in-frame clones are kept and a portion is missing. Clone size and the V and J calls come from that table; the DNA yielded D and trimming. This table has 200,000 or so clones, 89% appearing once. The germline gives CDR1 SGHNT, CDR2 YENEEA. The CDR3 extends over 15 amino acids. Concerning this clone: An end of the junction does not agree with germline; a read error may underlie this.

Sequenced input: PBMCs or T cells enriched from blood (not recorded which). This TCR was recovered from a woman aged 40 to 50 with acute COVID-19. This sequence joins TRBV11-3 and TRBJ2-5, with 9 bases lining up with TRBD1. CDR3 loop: CASSSGQGAQVTQYF. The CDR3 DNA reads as TGTGCCAGCAGCTCGGGACAGGGAGCTCAAGTGACCCAGTACTTC.